The 30 T cell receptor beta chains presented below share a single source sample, sequenced in a study of regulatory T cells in long-lasting Graves disease. Researchers made TCR beta libraries by using iRepertoire HTBI primers and running Arm-PCR on CDR3 regions. TCRdb re-called the multiplex PCR reads through MiXCR, storing one row per CDR3 protein. This repertoire shows 200,000 to 250,000 distinct CDR3 sequences, approximately 19% found once; its top ten account for 12%. Time point described: newly diagnosed GD, antithyroid drugs for less than 3 months. The TCR library was prepared using RNA isolated from PBMCs. A further study also used this sample, focusing on T cells in Graves' hyperthyroidism and ophthalmopathy.

Specimen: peripheral blood mononuclear cells (PBMCs), collected at new diagnosis, from a patient treated with antithyroid drugs. These receptors all come from a woman in her 30s with Graves disease.

The chain couples TRBV2 to TRBJ2-1; D gene ambiguous. CDR3 length: 14 residues. Germline V lookup: CDR1 SNHLY, CDR2 FYNNEI. V lost 6 bases, J lost 4 bases, and 13 bases lay in between. The CDR3: CASRVGRTYNEQFF. The CDR3 DNA is TGTGCCAGCAGGGTTGGACGGACGTACAATGAGCAGTTCTTC.

This clonotype occurred many times. J is TRBJ1-1 and V is TRBV2; D not resolved. The CDR3 is 13 residues long. From germline, CDR1 is SNHLY and CDR2 FYNNEI. V lost 5 bases and J lost 1, with 8 bases in between. The CDR3 spells CASSRTANTEAFF. The CDR3 nucleotides are TGTGCCAGCAGTAGGACGGCGAACACTGAAGCTTTCTTT. Using reference TRBV2 and TRBJ1-1 for the parts outside the CDR3, the full variable domain is EPEVTQTPSHQVTQMGQEVILRCVPISNHLYFYWYRQILGQKVEFLVSFYNNEISEKSEIFDDQFSVERPDGSNFTLKIRSTKLEDSAMYFCASSRTANTEAFFGQGTRLTVV.

Only one count was recorded for this clonotype. The chain links TRBV2 to TRBJ1-1, with D possibly being TRBD1 (5 bases). V was clipped by 4 bases and J by 0 bases, with 9 bases between them. CDR3 length: 14 residues. Germline V gene sequence: CDR1 SNHLY, CDR2 FYNNEI. The CDR3 sequence is CASSGQTLNTEAFF. The CDR3, as DNA: TGTGCCAGCAGTGGACAGACTTTGAACACTGAAGCTTTCTTT. Complete variable domain (other parts from reference TRBV2 and TRBJ1-1): EPEVTQTPSHQVTQMGQEVILRCVPISNHLYFYWYRQILGQKVEFLVSFYNNEISEKSEIFDDQFSVERPDGSNFTLKIRSTKLEDSAMYFCASSGQTLNTEAFFGQGTRLTVV.

This clonotype was counted a few times. This rearrangement joins TRBV5-1 to TRBJ1-3; D is undetermined. V was pared by 4 bases and J by 1 base, with 12 bases between. The CDR3 contains 15 residues. Germline V gene data show CDR1 as SGHRS and CDR2 as YFSETQ. This chain's CDR3 is CASSATTGSGNTIYF. The CDR3 DNA reads TGCGCCAGCAGCGCGACGACGGGGTCTGGAAACACCATATATTTT.

The rearrangement links TRBV2 to TRBJ2-5; 7 bases are shared with TRBD2. In germline, CDR1 is SNHLY, CDR2 FYNNEI. The trim removed 4 bases at V and 5 bases at J, leaving 13 bases unmatched. This CDR3 region has 16 residues. CDR3 in amino acids: CASSGSSGDVGETQYF. The CDR3 DNA sequence: TGTGCCAGCAGTGGGTCCAGCGGGGACGTCGGGGAGACCCAGTACTTC.

Note on this clonotype: With a much larger clone just one base away, this may be a read error. The V and J genes are TRBV2 and TRBJ1-6; D gene uncertain. This CDR3 region has 15 residues. V was shortened by 7 bases and J by 0 bases, with 10 bases between the two germline ends. Germline-derived CDR1 and CDR2 are SNHLY and FYNNEI. The DNA of the CDR3 is TGTGCCAGCATCCCCGAGAGCTCCTATAATTCACCCCTCCACTTT. This translates into CASIPESSYNSPLHF.

The rearrangement links TRBV6-2 or TRBV6-3 to TRBJ1-2; TRBD1 agrees at 7 bases. Trimming at V came to 4 bases and at J to 3 bases, leaving 2 bases not matched to a gene. The germline CDR1 and CDR2 sequences are MNHEY and SVGEGT. This CDR3 comprises 13 residues. For the CDR3, the DNA is TGTGCCAGCAGTTCGGGACAGTACTATGGCTACACCTTC. Its protein is CASSSGQYYGYTF.

This clonotype showed up many times. The chain joins TRBV30 to TRBJ2-1; 7 bases match TRBD2. Germline V gives CDR1 GTSNPN, CDR2 SVGIG (reference sequence). The CDR3 covers 16 residues. V gave up 0 bases and J gave up 0 bases; unmatched junction bases: 5. DNA of the CDR3: TGTGCCTGGAGTGTACTGGGAGGGGTCTCCTACAATGAGCAGTTCTTC. It encodes CAWSVLGGVSYNEQFF. Complete variable domain (other parts from reference TRBV30 and TRBJ2-1): SQTIHQWPATLVQPVGSPLSLECTVEGTSNPNLYWYRQAAGRGLQLLFYSVGIGQISSEVPQNLSASRPQDRQFILSSKKLLLSDSGFYLCAWSVLGGVSYNEQFFGPGTRLTVL.

Note on this clonotype: The junction does not match germline at one end; this may be a read error. The J gene is TRBJ2-1, the V gene TRBV25-1, with TRBD1 identical over 10 bases. This CDR3 is built from 16 residues. CDR1 is MGHDK and CDR2 is SYGVNS in the germline V gene. Here the CDR3 reads CASSDPGTGAYNKQFF. CDR3 sequence (DNA): TGTGCCAGCAGTGATCCCGGGACAGGGGCTTACAATAAGCAGTTCTTC.

This clonotype was found many times. The chain couples TRBV20-1 to TRBJ2-1, with 13 bases aligning to TRBD2. V gave up 8 bases and J gave up 4 bases; unmatched junction bases: 11. The germline CDR1 and CDR2 sequences are DFQATT and SNEGSKA (reference sequence). The CDR3 has 16 residues. For the CDR3, the DNA is TGCAGTACGACAACTCCGGGACTAGCGGGATACAATGAGCAGTTCTTC. It encodes CSTTTPGLAGYNEQFF.

This clonotype was seen repeatedly, ten times or more. The chain is built from TRBV7-9 and TRBJ2-7; 7 nucleotides line up with TRBD1. CDR1 SEHNR and CDR2 FQNEAQ come from the germline V gene (reference sequence). CDR3 size: 13 residues. The trim removed 5 bases at V and 6 bases at J, leaving 7 bases unmatched. The CDR3 loop reads CASSLRQGPEQYF. In nucleotides, the CDR3 is TGTGCCAGCAGCCTACGACAGGGACCCGAGCAGTACTTC.

There are a few counts of this clonotype. A single base is all that separates this from a far larger clone, so a read error is likely. The V gene is TRBV11-3, the J gene TRBJ2-7; D remains ambiguous. CDR1 is SGHNT, CDR2 YENEEA, per germline. The CDR3 covers 11 residues. CDR3 nucleotide sequence: TGTGCCAGCAGCTTAGACTACGAGCAGCACTTC. This codes for CASSLDYEQHF.

This clonotype was found many times. The chain couples TRBV28 to TRBJ2-1, with D maybe TRBD2 (6 bases). CDR1 is MDHEN, CDR2 SYDVKM, per germline. V dropped 3 bases and J dropped 9 bases, with 21 bases sitting between them. The CDR3 length is 16 residues. In nucleotides, the CDR3 is TGTGCCAGCAGTTTTCGAGGGACTTGGCAAGCGGGTGAGCAGTTCTTC. Translation: CASSFRGTWQAGEQFF.

This clonotype appeared many times. The chain has TRBV14 and TRBJ2-7; no clear D. CDR1 SGHDN and CDR2 FVKESK come from the germline V gene. CDR3 length: 14 residues. V was shortened by 3 bases and J by 6 bases, with 15 bases between the two germline ends. Here the CDR3 DNA reads TGTGCCAGCAGCCAGGGCAGTGTCTTAAGCGAGCAGTACTTC. Its protein is CASSQGSVLSEQYF.

The table lists this clonotype with many counts. This chain uses TRBV29-1 with TRBJ1-1, with TRBD1 as a possible D gene (5 bases). The CDR3 runs 15 residues. CDR1 and CDR2 from the germline V gene are SQVTM and ANQGSEA. Trimming cost V 1 base and J 5 bases, with 17 bases left between them. The CDR3 region has the DNA TGCAGCGTTGAAGGCGTTAGCGGGGGTGGGACTGAAGCTTTCTTT. This translates into CSVEGVSGGGTEAFF.

This clonotype was seen a few times. The chain joins TRBV20-1 to TRBJ2-3; TRBD2 agrees at 8 bases. After removal of 1 base from V and 2 bases from J, the junction contained 5 bases not matched to a gene. Germline-derived CDR1 and CDR2 are DFQATT and SNEGSKA (reference sequence). CDR3 length: 15 residues. CDR3 DNA sequence: TGCAGTGCTAGAGTGGGTAGCGGGGCCACAGATACGCAGTATTTT. It is translated as CSARVGSGATDTQYF.

This clonotype has a count of ten or more. The chain has TRBV19 and TRBJ2-1, with D tentatively TRBD1 (5 bases). Germline V CDR1 and CDR2: LNHDA, SQIVND (reference sequence). Trimming left V 4 bases short and J 9 bases short, with 16 bases between. This CDR3 has 14 residues. The chain's CDR3 is CASSTGPKESEQFF. In DNA form, the CDR3 reads TGTGCCAGTAGTACAGGGCCGAAGGAGAGTGAGCAGTTCTTC.

This clonotype was counted ten times or more. The rearrangement uses TRBV30 and TRBJ2-4; D unclear. Germline CDR1 GTSNPN, CDR2 SVGIG (reference sequence). The V and J ends lost 2 bases and 0 bases respectively, with 20 bases between them. The CDR3 is 18 residues long. The CDR3 sequence: CAWSIAIGSSLAKNIQYF. The DNA of the CDR3 is TGTGCCTGGAGTATAGCCATCGGTTCCTCTCTAGCCAAAAACATTCAGTACTTC.

Ten or more counts support this clonotype. The V and J genes are TRBV10-3 and TRBJ1-2, with 7 nucleotides matching TRBD1. J gave up 9 bases and V 10 bases, and 8 bases lay outside the gene matches. Germline V gene sequence: CDR1 ENHRY, CDR2 SYGVKD. The CDR3 has 11 amino acids. The DNA of the CDR3 is TGTGCCAACGGCGGGGACAGAAGCTACACCTTC. This gives the protein CANGGDRSYTF.

This clonotype showed up many times. This chain links TRBV29-1 with TRBJ1-1, with D unresolved. This CDR3 spans 14 amino acids. CDR1 is SQVTM and CDR2 is ANQGSEA in the germline V gene. Trimming left V 4 bases short and J 4 bases short, with 16 bases between. The CDR3 region has the DNA TGCAGCGTTGTGTGGCGGGAGAGGAGCACTGAAGCTTTCTTT. The encoded protein is CSVVWRERSTEAFF.

This clonotype has just one count. Since no conserved phenylalanine or tryptophan closes the CDR3, a read error is the likely cause. No DNA is shown, since the ends of the CDR3 on it are uncertain; the CDR3 is the one TCRdb lists. The chain uses TRBV30 and TRBJ1-1; TRBD1, the D gene given by the table, was not confirmed from the DNA. The CDR3 sequence runs 15 residues, both termini included. The germline gives CDR1 GTSNPN, CDR2 SVGIG (reference sequence). This CDR3 reads CAWSLGEFANTEGFV.

This clonotype appeared many times. The chain recombines TRBV6-2 or TRBV6-3 with TRBJ2-1; 8 nucleotides agree with TRBD1. Germline V gene data show CDR1 as MNHEY and CDR2 as SVGEGT. V trimming: 2 bases; J trimming: 0 bases; junction bases outside the gene matches: 3. The CDR3 sequence is 16 residues long. CDR3 in amino acids: CASSYRTGSSYNEQFF. The CDR3 bases are TGTGCCAGCAGTTACAGGACAGGGAGCTCCTACAATGAGCAGTTCTTC.

The gene calls are TRBV28 and TRBJ2-7; TRBD2 matches at 9 bases. The CDR3 covers 15 residues. Germline assignment: CDR1 MDHEN and CDR2 SYDVKM. V was pared by 6 bases and J by 2 bases, with 8 bases of the junction left unmatched. The CDR3 DNA reads TGTGCCAGCAGCCCCCTGGGCGGGGGGGCCTACGAGCAGTACTTC. Its translation is CASSPLGGGAYEQYF.

This clonotype came up many times. The V gene is TRBV18, the J gene TRBJ1-1; 7 bases fit TRBD1. This CDR3 spans 17 amino acids. Germline values: CDR1 KGHSH, CDR2 LQKENI. Losses at the gene ends were 0 bases for V and 2 bases for J; bases not matched to a gene: 9. The CDR3 DNA reads as TGTGCCAGCTCACCACCCTACCGGACAGGCGGCAACACTGAAGCTTTCTTT. Its protein product is CASSPPYRTGGNTEAFF.

The sample holds many counts of this clonotype. The J gene is TRBJ2-3, the V gene TRBV28, with 10 bases identical to TRBD1. The V segment lost 2 bases and the J segment 6 bases; nucleotides outside the gene matches: 2. The CDR3 totals 14 residues. CDR1 is MDHEN and CDR2 is SYDVKM in the germline V gene. This CDR3 is CASSLDRGRDTQYF. The DNA for the CDR3 is TGTGCCAGCAGTTTAGACAGGGGGCGCGATACGCAGTATTTT.

The chain is built from TRBV11-2 and TRBJ2-2; D is perhaps TRBD1 or TRBD2 (7 bases each). Trimming cost V 5 bases and J 5 bases, with 30 bases left between them. The CDR3 covers 20 residues. Per germline, CDR1 SGHAT and CDR2 FQNNGV. The CDR3 is CASSPPGGREIMWRTGELFF. In DNA, the CDR3 is TGTGCCAGCAGCCCTCCAGGGGGGCGGGAGATCATGTGGAGAACCGGGGAGCTGTTTTTT.

This clonotype occurred many times. The chain uses TRBV28 and TRBJ2-3, with 12 bases that match TRBD1. V dropped 6 bases and J dropped 4; count of bases not matched to a gene: 8. CDR1 is MDHEN, CDR2 SYDVKM, per germline. This CDR3 is 16 amino acids long. CDR3 sequence (DNA): TGTGCCAGCAGCCCTGGGGGACAGGGGGCGTCAGATACGCAGTATTTT. It codes for CASSPGGQGASDTQYF.

This rearrangement joins TRBV20-1 to TRBJ2-5, with 10 bases identical to TRBD1. The CDR3 sequence is 13 residues long. The germline CDR1 and CDR2 sequences are DFQATT and SNEGSKA (reference sequence). The CDR3 spells CTAGGQGKETQYF. CDR3 sequence (DNA): TGCACCGCCGGGGGACAGGGGAAAGAGACCCAGTACTTC.

The rearrangement uses TRBV2 and TRBJ2-7; perhaps TRBD2 as D (6 bases). CDR3 length: 14 residues. Germline loops: CDR1 SNHLY, CDR2 FYNNEI. V was shortened by 2 bases and J by 5 bases, with 13 bases between the two germline ends. DNA of the CDR3: TGTGCCAGCAGTGAACCAGGGACTGGGGACGAGCAGTACTTC. Its protein is CASSEPGTGDEQYF.

This clonotype appeared many times. V gene TRBV10-2 combines with J gene TRBJ2-3, with 9 bases lining up with TRBD2. V lost 4 bases, J lost 0 bases, and 5 bases stayed unmatched. Germline V gene sequence: CDR1 WSHSY, CDR2 SAAADI. This CDR3 spans 16 amino acids. The CDR3 loop reads CASSVPSGVSTDTQYF. The CDR3 nucleotides are TGCGCCAGCAGTGTACCTAGCGGGGTGAGCACAGATACGCAGTATTTT.